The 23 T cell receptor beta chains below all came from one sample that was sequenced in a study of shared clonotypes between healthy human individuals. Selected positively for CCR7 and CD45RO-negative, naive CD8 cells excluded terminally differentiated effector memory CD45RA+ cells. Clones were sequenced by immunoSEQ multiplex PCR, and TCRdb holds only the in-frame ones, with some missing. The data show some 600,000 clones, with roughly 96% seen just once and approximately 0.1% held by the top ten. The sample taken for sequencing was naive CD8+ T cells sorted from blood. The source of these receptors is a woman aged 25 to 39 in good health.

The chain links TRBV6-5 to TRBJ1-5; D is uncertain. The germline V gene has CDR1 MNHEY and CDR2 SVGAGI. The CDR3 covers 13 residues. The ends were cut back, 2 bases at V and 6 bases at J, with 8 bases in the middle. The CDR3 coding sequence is TGTGCCAGCAGTTACGACTTGGGTCAGCCCCAGCATTTT. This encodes CASSYDLGQPQHF.

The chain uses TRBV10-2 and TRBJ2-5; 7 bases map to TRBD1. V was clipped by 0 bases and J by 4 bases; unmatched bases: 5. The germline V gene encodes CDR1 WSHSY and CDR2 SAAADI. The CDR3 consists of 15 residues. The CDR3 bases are TGCGCCAGCAGTGAGTCGTTAGGGGGCGGAGAGACCCAGTACTTC. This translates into CASSESLGGGETQYF.

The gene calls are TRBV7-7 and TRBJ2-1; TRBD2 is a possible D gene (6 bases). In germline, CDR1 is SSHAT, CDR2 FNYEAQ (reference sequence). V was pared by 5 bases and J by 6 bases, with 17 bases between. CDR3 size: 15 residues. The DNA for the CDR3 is TGTGCCAGCAGCCAAGGCCCCGGGACTGGCAATGAGCAGTTCTTC. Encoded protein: CASSQGPGTGNEQFF.

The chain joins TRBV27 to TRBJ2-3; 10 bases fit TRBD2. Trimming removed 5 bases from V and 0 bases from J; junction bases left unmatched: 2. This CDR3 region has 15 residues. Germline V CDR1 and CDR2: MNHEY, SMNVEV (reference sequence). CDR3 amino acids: CASSLAGVSTDTQYF. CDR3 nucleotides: TGTGCCAGCAGTCTAGCGGGAGTCAGCACAGATACGCAGTATTTT.

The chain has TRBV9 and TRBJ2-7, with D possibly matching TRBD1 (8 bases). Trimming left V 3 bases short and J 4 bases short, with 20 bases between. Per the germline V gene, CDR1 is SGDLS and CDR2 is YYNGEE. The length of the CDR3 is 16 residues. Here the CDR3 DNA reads TGTGCCAGCAGCGCCCCCGGGGGAGGGACAGGTTACGAGCAGTACTTC. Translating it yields CASSAPGGGTGYEQYF. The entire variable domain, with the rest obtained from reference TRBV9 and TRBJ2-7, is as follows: DSGVTQTPKHLITATGQRVTLRCSPRSGDLSVYWYQQSLDQGLQFLIQYYNGEERAKGNILERFSAQQFPDLHSELNLSSLELGDSALYFCASSAPGGGTGYEQYFGPGTRLTVT.

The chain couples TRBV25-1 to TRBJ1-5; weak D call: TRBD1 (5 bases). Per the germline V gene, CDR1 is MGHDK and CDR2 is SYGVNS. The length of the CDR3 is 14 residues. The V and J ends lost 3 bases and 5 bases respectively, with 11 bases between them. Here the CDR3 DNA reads TGTGCCAGCAGTGATTCAGGGACCTATCAGCCCCAGCATTTT. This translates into CASSDSGTYQPQHF.

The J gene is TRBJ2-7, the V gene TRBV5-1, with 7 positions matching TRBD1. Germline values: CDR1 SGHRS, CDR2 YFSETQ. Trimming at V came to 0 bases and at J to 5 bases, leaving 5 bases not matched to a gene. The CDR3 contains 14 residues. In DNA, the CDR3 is TGCGCCAGCAGCTTGGGCCATGACAGGGACGAGCAGTACTTC. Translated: CASSLGHDRDEQYF.

The CDR3 spells CASSLSLAGQSGNEQFF. CDR3 nucleotides: TGCGCCAGCAGCTTGTCCCTAGCGGGCCAATCAGGTAATGAGCAGTTCTTC. This chain joins TRBV5-1 and TRBJ2-1; 8 nucleotides match TRBD2. J was trimmed by 7 bases and V by 1 base; bases with no gene match: 13. CDR3 length equals 17 residues. Germline V gene sequence: CDR1 SGHRS, CDR2 YFSETQ.

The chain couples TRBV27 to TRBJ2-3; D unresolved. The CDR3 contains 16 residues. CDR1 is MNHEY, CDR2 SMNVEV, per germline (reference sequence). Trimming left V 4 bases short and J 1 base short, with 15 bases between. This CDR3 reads CASSSDTRTGTDTQYF. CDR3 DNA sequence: TGTGCCAGCAGTTCGGATACGCGGACCGGCACAGATACGCAGTATTTT.

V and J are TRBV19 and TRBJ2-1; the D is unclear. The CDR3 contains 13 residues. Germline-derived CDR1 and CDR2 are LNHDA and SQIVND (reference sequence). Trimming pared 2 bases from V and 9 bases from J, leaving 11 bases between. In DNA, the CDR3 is TGTGCCAGTAGTATAAGCTGGGGTTCTGAGCAGTTCTTC. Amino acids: CASSISWGSEQFF.

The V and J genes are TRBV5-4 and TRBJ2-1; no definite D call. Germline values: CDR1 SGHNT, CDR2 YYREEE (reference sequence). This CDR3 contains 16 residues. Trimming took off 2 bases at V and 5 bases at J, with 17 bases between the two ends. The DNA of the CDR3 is TGTGCCAGCAGCTTCAAACCTGGCACCCCAAACAATGAGCAGTTCTTC. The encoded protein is CASSFKPGTPNNEQFF. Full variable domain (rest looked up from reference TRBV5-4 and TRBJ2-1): ETGVTQSPTHLIKTRGQQVTLRCSSQSGHNTVSWYQQALGQGPQFIFQYYREEENGRGNFPPRFSGLQFPNYSSELNVNALELDDSALYLCASSFKPGTPNNEQFFGPGTRLTVL.

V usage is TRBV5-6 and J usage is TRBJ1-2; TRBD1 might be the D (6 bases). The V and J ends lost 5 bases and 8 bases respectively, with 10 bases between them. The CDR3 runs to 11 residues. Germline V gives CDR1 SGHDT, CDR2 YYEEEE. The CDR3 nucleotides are TGTGCCAGCAGGGGGGGGCCGGGCTACACCTTC. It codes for CASRGGPGYTF.

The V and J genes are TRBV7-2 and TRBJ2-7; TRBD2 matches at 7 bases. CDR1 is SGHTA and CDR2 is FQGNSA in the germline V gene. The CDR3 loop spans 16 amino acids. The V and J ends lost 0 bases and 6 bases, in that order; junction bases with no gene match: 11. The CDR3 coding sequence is TGTGCCAGCAGCTTAGCGTTCCGCGGGAGTCTTTCCGAGCAGTACTTC. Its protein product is CASSLAFRGSLSEQYF.

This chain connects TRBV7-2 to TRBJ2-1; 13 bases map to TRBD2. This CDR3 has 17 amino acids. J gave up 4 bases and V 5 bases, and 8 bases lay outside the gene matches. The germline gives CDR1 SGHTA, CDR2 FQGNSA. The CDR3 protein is CASSPPGLAGAYNEQFF. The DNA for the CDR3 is TGTGCCAGCAGCCCTCCCGGACTAGCGGGAGCGTACAATGAGCAGTTCTTC.

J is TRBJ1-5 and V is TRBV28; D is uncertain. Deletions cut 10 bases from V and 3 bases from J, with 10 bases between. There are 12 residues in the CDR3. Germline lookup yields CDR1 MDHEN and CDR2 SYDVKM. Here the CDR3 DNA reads TGTGCCACAAATGAATACAATCAGCCCCAGCATTTT. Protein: CATNEYNQPQHF.

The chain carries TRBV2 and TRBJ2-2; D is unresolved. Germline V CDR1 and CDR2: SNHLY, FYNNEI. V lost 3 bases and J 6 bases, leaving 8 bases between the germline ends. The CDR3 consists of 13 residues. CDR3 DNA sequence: TGTGCCAGCAGTGAGGGTCGGCCCGGGGAGCTGTTTTTT. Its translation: CASSEGRPGELFF.

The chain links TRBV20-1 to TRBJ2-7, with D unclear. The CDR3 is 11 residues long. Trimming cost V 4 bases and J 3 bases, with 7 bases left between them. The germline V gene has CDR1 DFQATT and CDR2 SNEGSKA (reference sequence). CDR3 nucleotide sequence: TGCAGTGCTACCCTGAACTACGAGCAGTACTTC. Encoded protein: CSATLNYEQYF.

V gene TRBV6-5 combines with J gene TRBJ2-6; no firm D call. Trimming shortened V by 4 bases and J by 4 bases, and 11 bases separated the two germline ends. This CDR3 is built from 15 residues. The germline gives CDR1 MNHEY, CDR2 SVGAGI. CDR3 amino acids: CASSSTDAGANVLTF. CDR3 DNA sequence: TGTGCCAGCAGTTCCACGGATGCGGGGGCCAACGTCCTGACTTTC.

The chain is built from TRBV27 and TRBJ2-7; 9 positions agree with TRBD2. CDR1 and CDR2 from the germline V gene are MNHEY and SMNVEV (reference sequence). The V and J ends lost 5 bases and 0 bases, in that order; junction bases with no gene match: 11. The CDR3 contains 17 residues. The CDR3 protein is CASSLQSAGGPSYEQYF. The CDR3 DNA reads TGTGCCAGCAGTCTACAGTCAGCGGGAGGACCCTCCTACGAGCAGTACTTC.

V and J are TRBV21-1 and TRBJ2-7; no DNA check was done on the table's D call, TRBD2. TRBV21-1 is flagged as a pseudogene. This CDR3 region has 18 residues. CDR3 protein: CASSKGLAGRKSSYEQYF. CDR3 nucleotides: TGTGCCAGCAGCAAGGGACTGGCGGGACGCAAGAGCTCCTACGAGCAGTACTTC.

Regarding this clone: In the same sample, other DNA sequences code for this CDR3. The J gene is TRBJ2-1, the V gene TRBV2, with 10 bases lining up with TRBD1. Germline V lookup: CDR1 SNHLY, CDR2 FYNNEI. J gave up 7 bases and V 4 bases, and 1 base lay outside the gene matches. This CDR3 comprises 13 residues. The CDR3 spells CASSGDRGNEQFF. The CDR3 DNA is TGTGCCAGCAGTGGGGACAGGGGAAATGAGCAGTTCTTC. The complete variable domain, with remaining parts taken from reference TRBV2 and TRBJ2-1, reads EPEVTQTPSHQVTQMGQEVILRCVPISNHLYFYWYRQILGQKVEFLVSFYNNEISEKSEIFDDQFSVERPDGSNFTLKIRSTKLEDSAMYFCASSGDRGNEQFFGPGTRLTVL.

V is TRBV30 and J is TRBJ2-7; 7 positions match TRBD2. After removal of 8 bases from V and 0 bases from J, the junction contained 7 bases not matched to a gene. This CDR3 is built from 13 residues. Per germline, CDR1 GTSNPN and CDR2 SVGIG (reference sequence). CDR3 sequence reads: CAGTSASSYEQYF. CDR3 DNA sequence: TGTGCCGGTACTAGCGCCAGCTCCTACGAGCAGTACTTC.

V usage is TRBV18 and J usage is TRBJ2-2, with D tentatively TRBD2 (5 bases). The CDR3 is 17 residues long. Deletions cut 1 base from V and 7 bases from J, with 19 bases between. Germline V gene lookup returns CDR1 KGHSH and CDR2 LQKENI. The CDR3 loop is CASSPRFVATRDGELFF. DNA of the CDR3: TGTGCCAGCTCACCACGGTTTGTGGCCACTCGGGACGGGGAGCTGTTTTTT. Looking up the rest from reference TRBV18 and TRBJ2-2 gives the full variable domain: NAGVMQNPRHLVRRRGQEARLRCSPMKGHSHVYWYRQLPEEGLKFMVYLQKENIIDESGMPKERFSAEFPKEGPSILRIQQVVRGDSAAYFCASSPRFVATRDGELFFGEGSRLTVL.